This is a list of T cell receptor beta chains from one sample in a study of cytomegalovirus exposure and HLA in healthy donors. Libraries were prepared by immunoSEQ multiplex PCR; TCRdb keeps only in-frame clonotypes and omits some of them. This table holds about 140,000 clones, around two thirds found once. Sequencing was performed on PBMCs. Every receptor here comes from a male donor in good health and CMV-seronegative. Each CDR3 is given with its conserved first and last residue. The order of the fields is D gene, V gene, clone size, J gene, CDR3 protein. A D gene is named only where the DNA matches it firmly. Expanded clones get a size class; other rows say once, few or many, or leave the size out.

TRBD2	TRBV19	.	TRBJ2-1	CASGREGVDNEQFF
.	TRBV7-7	few	TRBJ2-5	CASSLGAVQETQYF
TRBD2	TRBV19	.	TRBJ2-2	CASRISGGVDTGELFF
TRBD2	TRBV9	few	TRBJ2-7	CASSSPGLAGQYEQYF
TRBD1	TRBV7-3	few	TRBJ1-6	CASSLMGQRNSPLHF
.	TRBV5-1	few	TRBJ2-3	CASSLVSGDWDTQYF
TRBD1	TRBV19	.	TRBJ1-1	CASSSQGQGAGGTEAFF
TRBD1	TRBV15	.	TRBJ1-3	CATSGDRGLSSGNTIYF
.	TRBV9	.	TRBJ1-4	CASSVEGARGEKLFF
TRBD1	TRBV27	.	TRBJ1-4	CASRPAGQVNGKLFF